The present TCR beta chain was sequenced within a study of blood T cell repertoires in COVID-19. TCRdb keeps only in-frame clones here, not all; method: immunoSEQ multiplex PCR. The table includes 150,000 to 200,000 clones, 75% to 85% detected once. Trimming cost V 1 base and J 4 bases; bases outside gene matches: 11. CDR3 length equals 17 residues. Looked up from germline, CDR1 is MGHRA and CDR2 is YSYEKL. The sequencing input was PBMCs or T cells enriched from blood (not recorded which). This chain uses TRBV4-1 with TRBJ2-3, with 7 bases that match TRBD1. The sequence came from a woman aged 50 to 65 with acute COVID-19. The CDR3 DNA follows: TGCGCCAGCAGCCAAGCCTCGGGACAGTCACGGGCAGATACGCAGTATTTT. Protein: CASSQASGQSRADTQYF.